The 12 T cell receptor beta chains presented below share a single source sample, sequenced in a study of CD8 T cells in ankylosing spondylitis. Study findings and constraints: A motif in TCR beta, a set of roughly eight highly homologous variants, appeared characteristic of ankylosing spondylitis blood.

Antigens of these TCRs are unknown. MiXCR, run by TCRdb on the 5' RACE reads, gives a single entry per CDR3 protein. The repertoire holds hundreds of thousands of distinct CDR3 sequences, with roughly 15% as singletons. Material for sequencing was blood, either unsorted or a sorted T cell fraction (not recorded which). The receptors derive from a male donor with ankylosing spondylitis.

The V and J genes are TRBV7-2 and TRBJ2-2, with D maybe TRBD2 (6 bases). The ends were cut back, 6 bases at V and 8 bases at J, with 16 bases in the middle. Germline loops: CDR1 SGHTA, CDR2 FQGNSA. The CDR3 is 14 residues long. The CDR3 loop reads CASSVTPGVGELFF. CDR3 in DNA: TGTGCCAGCAGTGTTACCCCGGGGGTGGGGGAGCTGTTTTTT.

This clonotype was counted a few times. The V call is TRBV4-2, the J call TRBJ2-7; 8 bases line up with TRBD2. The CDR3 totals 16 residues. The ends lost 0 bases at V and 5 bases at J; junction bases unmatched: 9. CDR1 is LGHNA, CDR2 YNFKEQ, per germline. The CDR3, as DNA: TGTGCCAGCAGCCAAGATCATGGGGGACTAGGAAACGAGCAGTACTTC. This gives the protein CASSQDHGGLGNEQYF.

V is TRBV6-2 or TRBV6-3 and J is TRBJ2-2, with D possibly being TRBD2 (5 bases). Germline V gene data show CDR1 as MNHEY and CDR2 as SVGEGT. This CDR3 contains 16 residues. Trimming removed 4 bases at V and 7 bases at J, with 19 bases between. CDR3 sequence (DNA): TGTGCCAGCAGTTCCAACCGGGAACACCCGGGCGGGGAGCTGTTTTTT. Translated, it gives CASSSNREHPGGELFF.

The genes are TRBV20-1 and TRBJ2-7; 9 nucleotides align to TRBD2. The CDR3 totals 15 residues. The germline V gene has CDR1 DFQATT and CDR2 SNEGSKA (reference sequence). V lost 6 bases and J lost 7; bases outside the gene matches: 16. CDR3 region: CSAPHWREGFGEQYF. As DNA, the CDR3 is TGCAGTGCCCCCCATTGGCGGGAGGGCTTTGGGGAGCAGTACTTC.

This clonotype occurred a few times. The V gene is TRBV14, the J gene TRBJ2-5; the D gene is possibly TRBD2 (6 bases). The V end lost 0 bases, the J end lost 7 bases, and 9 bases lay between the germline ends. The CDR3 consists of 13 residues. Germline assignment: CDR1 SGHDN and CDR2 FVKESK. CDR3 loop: CASSQERGRTQYF. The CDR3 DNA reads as TGTGCCAGCAGCCAAGAGCGGGGAAGGACCCAGTACTTC.

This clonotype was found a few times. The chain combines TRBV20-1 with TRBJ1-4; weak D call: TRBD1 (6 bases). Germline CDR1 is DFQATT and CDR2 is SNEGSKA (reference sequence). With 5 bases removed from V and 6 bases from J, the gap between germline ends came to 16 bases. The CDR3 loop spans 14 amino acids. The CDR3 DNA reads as TGCAGTGCTCCAACCTCAGGGGTGGATGAAAAACTGTTTTTT. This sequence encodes CSAPTSGVDEKLFF.

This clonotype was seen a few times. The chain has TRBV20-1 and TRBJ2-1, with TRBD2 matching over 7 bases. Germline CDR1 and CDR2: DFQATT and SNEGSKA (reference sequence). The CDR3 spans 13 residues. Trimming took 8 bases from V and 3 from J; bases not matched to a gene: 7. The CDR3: CSSVGRIYNEQFF. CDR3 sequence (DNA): TGCAGTTCCGTCGGGAGGATCTACAATGAGCAGTTCTTC.

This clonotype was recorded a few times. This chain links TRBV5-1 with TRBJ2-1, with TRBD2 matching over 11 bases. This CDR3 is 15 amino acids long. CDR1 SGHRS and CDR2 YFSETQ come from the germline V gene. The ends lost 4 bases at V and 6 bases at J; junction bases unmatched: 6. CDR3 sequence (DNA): TGCGCCAGCAGCCCCGGGACTAGCGGAACCAATGAGCAGTTCTTC. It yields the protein CASSPGTSGTNEQFF.

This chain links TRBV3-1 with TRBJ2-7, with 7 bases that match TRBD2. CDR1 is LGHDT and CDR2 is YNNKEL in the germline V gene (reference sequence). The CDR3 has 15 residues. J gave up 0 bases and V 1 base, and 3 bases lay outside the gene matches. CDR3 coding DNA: TGTGCCAGCAGCCAAGCAGCGGGGAGCTCCTACGAGCAGTACTTC. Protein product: CASSQAAGSSYEQYF.

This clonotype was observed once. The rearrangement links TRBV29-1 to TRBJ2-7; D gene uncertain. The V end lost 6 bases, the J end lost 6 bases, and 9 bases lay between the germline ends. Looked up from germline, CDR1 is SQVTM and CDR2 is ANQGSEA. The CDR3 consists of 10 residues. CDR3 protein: CSVVILEQYF. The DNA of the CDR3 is TGCAGCGTAGTCATCCTCGAGCAGTACTTC.

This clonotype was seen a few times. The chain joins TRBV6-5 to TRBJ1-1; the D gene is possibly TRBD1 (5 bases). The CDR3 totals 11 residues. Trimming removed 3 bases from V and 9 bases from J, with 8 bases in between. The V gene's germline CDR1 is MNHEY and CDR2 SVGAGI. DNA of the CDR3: TGTGCCAGCAGTTATGGGGGAAAAGCTTTCTTT. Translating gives CASSYGGKAFF.

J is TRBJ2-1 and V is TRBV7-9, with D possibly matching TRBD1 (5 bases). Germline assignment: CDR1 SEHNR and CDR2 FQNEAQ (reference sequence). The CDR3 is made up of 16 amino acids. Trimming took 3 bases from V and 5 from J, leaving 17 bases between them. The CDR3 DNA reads TGTGCCAGCAGCTTGATAGGTCAGGGCCCTAACAATGAGCAGTTCTTC. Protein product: CASSLIGQGPNNEQFF.